These 5 T cell receptor beta chains were all obtained from the same sample, sequenced in a study of blood T cell repertoires in COVID-19. Measured with immunoSEQ multiplex PCR; TCRdb has only the in-frame clones, and not every one. The sample shows about 220,000 clones, 70% to 85% of them seen only once. The sequenced sample was PBMCs or T cells enriched from blood (not recorded which). The receptors here all came from a woman aged 55-75 years who had recovered from COVID-19.

The rearrangement joins TRBV27 to TRBJ2-3; D is undetermined. Trimming removed 8 bases at V and 3 bases at J, with 6 bases between. Germline V gene data show CDR1 as MNHEY and CDR2 as SMNVEV (reference sequence). CDR3 length: 11 residues. Here the CDR3 DNA reads TGTGCCAGCGGCTCGACAGATACGCAGTATTTT. This encodes CASGSTDTQYF.

J is TRBJ2-7 and V is TRBV6-5; 13 bases map to TRBD2. The germline V gene has CDR1 MNHEY and CDR2 SVGAGI. The trim removed 2 bases at V and 3 bases at J, leaving 4 bases unmatched. The CDR3 extends over 16 amino acids. CDR3 nucleotide sequence: TGTGCCAGCAGTTACCCCGGACTAGCGGGAGTCTACGAGCAGTACTTC. Translating gives CASSYPGLAGVYEQYF.

V usage is TRBV7-2 and J usage is TRBJ2-5; D is perhaps TRBD1 (5 bases). The CDR3 loop spans 16 amino acids. Germline assignment: CDR1 SGHTA and CDR2 FQGNSA. V gave up 5 bases and J gave up 4 bases, with 20 bases separating them. CDR3 DNA: TGTGCCAGCAGCAACAGCGCTCAGGGTCTATTAGAGACCCAGTACTTC. It is translated as CASSNSAQGLLETQYF. The whole variable domain, remainder taken from reference TRBV7-2 and TRBJ2-5, is GAGVSQSPSNKVTEKGKDVELRCDPISGHTALYWYRQSLGQGLEFLIYFQGNSAPDKSGLPSDRFSAERTGGSVSTLTIQRTQQEDSAVYLCASSNSAQGLLETQYFGPGTRLLVL.

The chain has TRBV11-2 and TRBJ2-7, with no clear D. The germline gives CDR1 SGHAT, CDR2 FQNNGV. Trimming removed 1 base at V and 4 bases at J, with 5 bases between. The CDR3 loop spans 12 amino acids. In DNA, the CDR3 is TGTGCCAGCAGCTTAGTTACTTACGAGCAGTACTTC. Protein: CASSLVTYEQYF. Looking up the rest from reference TRBV11-2 and TRBJ2-7 gives the full variable domain: EAGVAQSPRYKIIEKRQSVAFWCNPISGHATLYWYQQILGQGPKLLIQFQNNGVVDDSQLPKDRFSAERLKGVDSTLKIQPAKLEDSAVYLCASSLVTYEQYFGPGTRLTVT.

This sequence joins TRBV2 and TRBJ1-1; 7 bases fit TRBD1. V trimming: 3 bases; J trimming: 0 bases; junction bases outside the gene matches: 7. Germline V gene lookup returns CDR1 SNHLY and CDR2 FYNNEI. This CDR3 is 16 amino acids long. This CDR3 is CASSESTGHMNTEAFF. Here the CDR3 DNA reads TGTGCCAGCAGTGAGTCGACAGGGCACATGAACACTGAAGCTTTCTTT.